This T cell receptor (beta chain) is from a study of regulatory T cells in long-lasting Graves disease. Study in general: Graves' patients (newly diagnosed) had been on antithyroid drugs under 3 months.

As for time point: newly diagnosed GD, antithyroid drugs for less than 3 months. Extracted PBMC RNA gave rise to the TCR library. Investigators prepared the TCR beta libraries by applying iRepertoire HTBI primers and Arm-PCR of CDR3 regions. MiXCR, applied by TCRdb to the multiplex PCR reads, yields one record per CDR3 protein. The repertoire holds more than 300,000 distinct CDR3 sequences, with around 15% as singletons. V was pared by 3 bases and J by 4 bases, with 13 bases of the junction left unmatched. This CDR3 comprises 18 residues. Germline CDR1 is SGHRS and CDR2 is YFSETQ. These data also featured in a second study, about T cells in Graves' hyperthyroidism and ophthalmopathy. Per that study: Uncontrolled infections, other autoimmune diseases, pregnancy or lactation led to exclusion of patients. The study based diagnoses on clinical symptoms, serum thyroxine and TRAb, thyroid ultrasound and orbital computed tomography. A first-round RT-PCR of the TCR CDR3 used the HTBI primer set.

The source was peripheral blood mononuclear cells (PBMCs), collected at new diagnosis, from a patient treated with antithyroid drugs. The rearrangement links TRBV5-1 to TRBJ2-1; 10 nucleotides align to TRBD2. The clonotype was recovered from a woman in her late teens or twenties with Graves disease. The DNA for the CDR3 is TGCGCCAGCAGCTCCTCCGGGACTAGCGCGAAGCTATACAATGAGCAGTTCTTC. Translating gives CASSSSGTSAKLYNEQFF.